Sequencing of this T cell receptor (beta chain) was carried out in a study of blood T cell repertoires in COVID-19. TCRdb's copy holds only in-frame clones and misses some; the assay was immunoSEQ multiplex PCR. The sample lists 100,000 to 150,000 clones; about 84% were seen once. This clonotype was sampled from a human donor in a cohort sampled during active COVID-19. Specimen: peripheral blood.

This CDR3 is CASSPGTVLNEQFF. CDR3 sequence (DNA): TGCGCCAGCAGCCCCGGGACAGTCTTAAATGAGCAGTTCTTC. This sequence joins TRBV5-1 and TRBJ2-1; TRBD1 agrees at 7 bases. The CDR3 totals 14 residues. The V gene end was trimmed by 4 bases and the J gene end by 7 bases; junction bases not matched to a gene: 8. Per the germline V gene, CDR1 is SGHRS and CDR2 is YFSETQ.